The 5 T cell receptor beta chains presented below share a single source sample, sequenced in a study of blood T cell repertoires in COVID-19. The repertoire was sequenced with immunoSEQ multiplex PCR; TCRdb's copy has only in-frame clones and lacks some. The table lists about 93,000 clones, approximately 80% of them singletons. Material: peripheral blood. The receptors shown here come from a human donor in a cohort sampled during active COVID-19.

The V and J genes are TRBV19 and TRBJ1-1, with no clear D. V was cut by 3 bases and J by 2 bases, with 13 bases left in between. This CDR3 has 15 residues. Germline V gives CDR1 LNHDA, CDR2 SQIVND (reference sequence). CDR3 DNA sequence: TGTGCCAGTAGTATCCAACAGCGGTACAACACTGAAGCTTTCTTT. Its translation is CASSIQQRYNTEAFF.

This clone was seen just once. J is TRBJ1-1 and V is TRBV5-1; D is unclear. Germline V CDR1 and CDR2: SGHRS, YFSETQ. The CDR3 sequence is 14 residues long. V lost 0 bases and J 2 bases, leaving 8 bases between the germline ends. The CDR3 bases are TGCGCCAGCAGCTTGGCCACAGCCAACACTGAAGCTTTCTTT. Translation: CASSLATANTEAFF.

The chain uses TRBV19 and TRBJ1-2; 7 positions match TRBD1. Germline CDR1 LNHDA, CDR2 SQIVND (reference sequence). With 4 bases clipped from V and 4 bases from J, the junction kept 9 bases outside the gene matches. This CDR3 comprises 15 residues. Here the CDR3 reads CASSTRDSLSYGYTF. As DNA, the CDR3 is TGTGCCAGTAGTACTCGGGACAGCCTTTCCTATGGCTACACCTTC.

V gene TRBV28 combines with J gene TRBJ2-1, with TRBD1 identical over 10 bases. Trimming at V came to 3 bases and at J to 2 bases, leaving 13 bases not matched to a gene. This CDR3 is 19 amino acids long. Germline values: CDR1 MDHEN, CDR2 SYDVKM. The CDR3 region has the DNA TGTGCCAGCAGTTTTTATACACCCCGGGACAGGGGTGCCTACAATGAGCAGTTCTTC. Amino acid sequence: CASSFYTPRDRGAYNEQFF.

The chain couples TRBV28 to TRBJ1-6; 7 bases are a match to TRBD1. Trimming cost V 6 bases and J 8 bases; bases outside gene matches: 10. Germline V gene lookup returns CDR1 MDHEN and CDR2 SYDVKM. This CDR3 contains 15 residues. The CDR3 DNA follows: TGTGCCAGCAGCCCAGGGCCAGGGGGTTATTCACCCCTCCACTTT. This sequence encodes CASSPGPGGYSPLHF.